These T cell receptor beta chains were read from a single sample in a study of T cells in Graves' hyperthyroidism and ophthalmopathy. One entry per CDR3 protein results from TCRdb running MiXCR on the multiplex PCR reads. The table includes a few hundred thousand distinct CDR3 sequences, approximately 14% detected once. The sample comprised blood. These receptors were collected from a woman aged 25 to 39 with Graves' hyperthyroidism. Each CDR3 is given without its conserved first and last residue. The D gene is left open where the match is weak.

j_gene: TRBJ2-1; d_gene: NA; v_gene: TRBV5-6; CDR3aa: ASSLLMPISSYNEQF
j_gene: TRBJ1-2; d_gene: TRBD1; v_gene: TRBV6-4; CDR3aa: ASRFGQGNYGYT
j_gene: TRBJ2-3; d_gene: TRBD2; v_gene: TRBV7-2; CDR3aa: ASSLAPSRAGGGTDTQY
j_gene: TRBJ2-5; d_gene: NA; v_gene: TRBV20-1; CDR3aa: SAQQGYETQY
j_gene: TRBJ2-3; d_gene: NA; v_gene: TRBV28; CDR3aa: ASWTIGANTQY
j_gene: TRBJ2-1; d_gene: TRBD2; v_gene: TRBV7-9; CDR3aa: ASSLAPGLAGPYNEQF
j_gene: TRBJ2-7; d_gene: TRBD2; v_gene: TRBV27; CDR3aa: ASSQASGRSYEQY
j_gene: TRBJ1-1; d_gene: TRBD1; v_gene: TRBV12-5; CDR3aa: ASGLVLVGGAGTEAF
j_gene: TRBJ2-7; d_gene: NA; v_gene: TRBV27; CDR3aa: ASRRQDSYEQY
j_gene: TRBJ2-1; d_gene: TRBD2; v_gene: TRBV29-1; CDR3aa: SVRGTSGPQGRYNEQF
j_gene: TRBJ1-5; d_gene: TRBD1; v_gene: TRBV20-1; CDR3aa: SASRGGEAQPQH
j_gene: TRBJ2-5; d_gene: NA; v_gene: TRBV6-5; CDR3aa: ASRRQDQETQY
j_gene: TRBJ1-2; d_gene: TRBD1; v_gene: TRBV5-1; CDR3aa: ASSLLQGLTGGYT
j_gene: TRBJ2-1; d_gene: TRBD1; v_gene: TRBV7-3; CDR3aa: ASSLRDRLSPYNEQF
j_gene: TRBJ2-7; d_gene: TRBD2; v_gene: TRBV19; CDR3aa: ASSRPRGRAYEQY
j_gene: TRBJ1-1; d_gene: NA; v_gene: TRBV18; CDR3aa: ASSGGTDTEAF
j_gene: TRBJ1-2; d_gene: NA; v_gene: TRBV28; CDR3aa: AILSTGARYGYT
j_gene: TRBJ2-7; d_gene: TRBD2; v_gene: TRBV7-9; CDR3aa: ASAKGLAGVGPYEQY
j_gene: TRBJ2-3; d_gene: NA; v_gene: TRBV18; CDR3aa: VSSENEISTDTQY
j_gene: TRBJ2-1; d_gene: NA; v_gene: TRBV25-1; CDR3aa: ASSGARVFNNEQF
j_gene: TRBJ2-1; d_gene: NA; v_gene: TRBV7-9; CDR3aa: ASSLPGRGMNEQF
j_gene: TRBJ2-3; d_gene: TRBD2; v_gene: TRBV7-2; CDR3aa: ASSETGTSGRAGTDTQY
j_gene: TRBJ2-2; d_gene: NA; v_gene: TRBV27; CDR3aa: ASSVRGTGELF
j_gene: TRBJ1-1; d_gene: TRBD1; v_gene: TRBV19; CDR3aa: ASSRDRALRGAF
j_gene: TRBJ1-5; d_gene: NA; v_gene: TRBV3-1; CDR3aa: ASSQAGSNQPQH
j_gene: TRBJ2-7; d_gene: TRBD1; v_gene: TRBV19; CDR3aa: ASSTRDRGAYEQY
j_gene: TRBJ1-1; d_gene: NA; v_gene: TRBV25-1; CDR3aa: ASSPSSTEAF
j_gene: TRBJ2-3; d_gene: TRBD2; v_gene: TRBV3-1; CDR3aa: ASSQDRLAGTDTQY
j_gene: TRBJ1-4; d_gene: NA; v_gene: TRBV6-1; CDR3aa: ASSFPPGPTNEKLF
j_gene: TRBJ2-5; d_gene: NA; v_gene: TRBV3-1; CDR3aa: ASSQALQETQY
j_gene: TRBJ2-7; d_gene: NA; v_gene: TRBV12-3/TRBV12-4; CDR3aa: ASHSPGPDEQY
j_gene: TRBJ2-7; d_gene: NA; v_gene: TRBV18; CDR3aa: ASSPPTDTEQY
j_gene: TRBJ2-1; d_gene: TRBD2; v_gene: TRBV20-1; CDR3aa: SARGGTSGSRYNEQF
j_gene: TRBJ1-1; d_gene: NA; v_gene: TRBV7-6; CDR3aa: ASSPNGQNTEAF
j_gene: TRBJ2-1; d_gene: TRBD2; v_gene: TRBV11-2; CDR3aa: ASSSNRPGGEQF
j_gene: TRBJ2-2; d_gene: NA; v_gene: TRBV30; CDR3aa: AWIPGPNTGELF
j_gene: TRBJ1-2; d_gene: NA; v_gene: TRBV28; CDR3aa: ASSPYYGYT
j_gene: TRBJ2-3; d_gene: TRBD2; v_gene: TRBV3-1; CDR3aa: ASSLRAGGSTDTQY
j_gene: TRBJ1-1; d_gene: NA; v_gene: TRBV20-1; CDR3aa: SARDLAPRADTEAF
j_gene: TRBJ2-7; d_gene: TRBD1; v_gene: TRBV11-2; CDR3aa: ASSVRQGTYEQY
j_gene: TRBJ2-3; d_gene: TRBD1; v_gene: TRBV20-1; CDR3aa: SARDGQGITDTQY
j_gene: TRBJ2-1; d_gene: NA; v_gene: TRBV4-2; CDR3aa: ASSQTRRGEQF